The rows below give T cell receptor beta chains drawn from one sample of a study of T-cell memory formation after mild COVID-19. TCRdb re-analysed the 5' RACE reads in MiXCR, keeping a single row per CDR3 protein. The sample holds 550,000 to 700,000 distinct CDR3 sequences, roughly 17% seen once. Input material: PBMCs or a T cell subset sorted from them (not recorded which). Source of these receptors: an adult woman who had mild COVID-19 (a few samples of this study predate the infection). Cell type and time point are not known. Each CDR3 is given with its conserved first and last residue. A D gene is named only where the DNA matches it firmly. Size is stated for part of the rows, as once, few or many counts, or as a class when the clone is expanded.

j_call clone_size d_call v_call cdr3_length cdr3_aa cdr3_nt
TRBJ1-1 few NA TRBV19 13 CASSKEGVGVAFF TGTGCCAGTAGTAAGGAGGGTGTTGGAGTAGCTTTCTTT
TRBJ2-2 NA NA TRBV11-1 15 CASNSFPRNTGELFF TGTGCCAGCAACTCATTTCCGCGGAACACCGGGGAGCTGTTTTTT
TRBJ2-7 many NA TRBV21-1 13 CASSKVPDYEQYF TGTGCCAGCAGCAAAGTCCCAGACTACGAGCAGTACTTC
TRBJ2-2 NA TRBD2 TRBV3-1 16 CASSLTSGRNTGELFF TGTGCCAGCAGCCTGACTAGCGGGAGGAACACCGGGGAGCTGTTTTTT
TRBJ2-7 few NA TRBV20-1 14 CSAHPMGEAYEQYF TGCAGTGCCCACCCAATGGGGGAGGCCTACGAGCAGTACTTC
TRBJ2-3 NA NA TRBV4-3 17 CASSQALGAGATDTQYF TGCGCCAGCAGCCAAGCTCTGGGGGCGGGAGCGACTGATACGCAGTATTTT
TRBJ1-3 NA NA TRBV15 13 CATSRSSGNTIYF TGTGCCACCAGCAGGAGCTCTGGAAACACCATATATTTT
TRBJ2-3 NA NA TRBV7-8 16 CASSLESAPYTDTQYF TGTGCCAGCAGCTTAGAGAGTGCACCTTACACAGATACGCAGTATTTT
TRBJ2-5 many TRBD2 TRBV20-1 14 CSARDGRGQETQYF TGCAGTGCTAGAGATGGGAGGGGCCAAGAGACCCAGTACTTC
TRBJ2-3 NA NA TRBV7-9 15 CASRERTPGTDTQYF TGTGCCAGCAGGGAAAGGACCCCCGGGACAGATACGCAGTATTTT
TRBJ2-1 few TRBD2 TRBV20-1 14 CSAPLAVSYNEQFF TGCAGTGCTCCACTAGCGGTCTCCTACAATGAGCAGTTCTTC
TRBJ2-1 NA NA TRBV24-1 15 CATSDPRKAYNEQFF TGTGCCACCAGTGATCCTAGGAAGGCCTACAATGAGCAGTTCTTC
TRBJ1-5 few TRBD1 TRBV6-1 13 CATWGQVNQPQHF TGTGCCACCTGGGGACAGGTAAATCAGCCCCAGCATTTT
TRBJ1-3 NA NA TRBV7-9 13 CASSRVSGNTIYF TGTGCCAGCAGCCGGGTCTCCGGAAACACCATATATTTT
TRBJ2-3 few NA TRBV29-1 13 CSVGELRTDTQYF TGCAGCGTGGGGGAACTCCGAACAGATACGCAGTATTTT
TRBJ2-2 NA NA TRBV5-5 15 CASSLEPDGAGELFF TGTGCCAGCAGCTTGGAGCCGGACGGTGCCGGGGAGCTGTTTTTT
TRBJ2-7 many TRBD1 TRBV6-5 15 CASSYVQGASYEQYF TGTGCCAGCAGTTACGTCCAGGGGGCGTCCTACGAGCAGTACTTC
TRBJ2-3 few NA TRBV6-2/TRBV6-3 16 CASSYGRGGVTDTQYF TGTGCCAGCAGTTATGGCAGAGGAGGGGTCACAGATACGCAGTATTTT
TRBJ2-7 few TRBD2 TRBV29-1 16 CSVEDLGLAGVYEQYF TGCAGCGTTGAAGATCTGGGGCTAGCGGGCGTTTACGAGCAGTACTTC
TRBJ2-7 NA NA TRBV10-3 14 CAISDSGTTYEQYF TGTGCCATCAGTGACTCAGGGACCACCTACGAGCAGTACTTC
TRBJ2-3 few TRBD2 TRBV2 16 CASRETSGGATDTQYF TGTGCCAGCAGAGAGACTAGCGGGGGGGCCACAGATACGCAGTATTTT
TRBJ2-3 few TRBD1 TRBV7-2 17 CASSGRDRVSSTDTQYF TGTGCCAGCAGCGGGAGGGACAGGGTTAGCAGCACAGATACGCAGTATTTT
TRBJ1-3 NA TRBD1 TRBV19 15 CASSIGDSSGNTIYF TGTGCCAGTAGTATAGGGGACAGCTCTGGAAACACCATATATTTT
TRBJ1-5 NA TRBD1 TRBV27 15 CASSLSAGGNQPQHF TGTGCCAGCAGTTTATCGGCAGGGGGGAATCAGCCCCAGCATTTT
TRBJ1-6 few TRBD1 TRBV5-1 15 CASRWDSSFGSPLHF TGCGCCAGCAGGTGGGACAGTAGCTTTGGATCACCCCTCCACTTT
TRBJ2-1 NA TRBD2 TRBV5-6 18 CASSLSFIAGVSYNEQFF TGTGCCAGCAGCTTGTCCTTTATAGCGGGGGTCTCCTACAATGAGCAGTTCTTC
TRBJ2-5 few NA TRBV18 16 CASSPLLAEGQETQYF TGTGCCAGCTCACCCCTACTGGCCGAGGGTCAAGAGACCCAGTACTTC
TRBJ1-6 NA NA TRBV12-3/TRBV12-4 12 CASSFFETPLHF TGTGCCAGCAGTTTTTTTGAAACACCCCTCCACTTT
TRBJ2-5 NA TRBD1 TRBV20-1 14 CSASDRGYVETQYF TGCAGTGCTAGTGACAGGGGTTACGTGGAGACCCAGTACTTC
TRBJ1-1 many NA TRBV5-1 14 CASSSGISNTEAFF TGCGCCAGCAGCTCAGGAATCTCTAACACTGAAGCTTTCTTT
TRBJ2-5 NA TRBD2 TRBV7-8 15 CASSSLGLAEETQYF TGTGCCAGCAGCTCCCTGGGGCTAGCGGAAGAGACCCAGTACTTC
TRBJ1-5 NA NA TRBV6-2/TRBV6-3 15 CASNDGTYSNQPQHF TGTGCCAGCAACGACGGCACCTATAGCAATCAGCCCCAGCATTTT
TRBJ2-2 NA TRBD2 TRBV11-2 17 CASSLFPSGGFTGELFF TGTGCCAGCAGCTTATTTCCCAGCGGGGGCTTTACCGGGGAGCTGTTTTTT
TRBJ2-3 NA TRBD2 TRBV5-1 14 CASSWTRGTDTQYF TGCGCCAGCAGCTGGACTAGAGGCACAGATACGCAGTATTTT
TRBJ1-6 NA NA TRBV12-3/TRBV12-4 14 CASSLSSYNSPLHF TGTGCCAGCAGTTTAAGCTCCTATAATTCACCCCTCCACTTT
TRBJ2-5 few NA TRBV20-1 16 CSARDSSGTYQETQYF TGCAGTGCTAGAGATTCCTCCGGGACCTATCAAGAGACCCAGTACTTC
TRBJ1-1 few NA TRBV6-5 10 CASGVSEAFF TGTGCCAGTGGTGTTTCTGAAGCTTTCTTT
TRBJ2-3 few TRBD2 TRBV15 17 CATSRQRSWTSIRTQYF TGTGCCACCAGCAGACAAAGGAGTTGGACTAGCATCCGTACGCAGTATTTT
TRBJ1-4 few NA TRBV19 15 CASSIPGHRAGKLFF TGTGCCAGTAGTATACCGGGACATAGGGCCGGAAAACTGTTTTTT
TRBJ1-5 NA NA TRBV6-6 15 CASSPRQNRNQPQHF TGTGCCAGCAGTCCCCGACAAAACCGCAATCAGCCCCAGCATTTT
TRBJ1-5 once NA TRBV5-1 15 CASSLAGSWNQPQHF TGCGCCAGCAGCCTGGCCGGGTCGTGGAATCAGCCCCAGCATTTT
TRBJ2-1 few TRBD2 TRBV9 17 CASSVDGRAGGHNEQFF TGTGCCAGCAGCGTAGACGGGCGAGCGGGAGGGCACAATGAGCAGTTCTTC